This entry lists 14 T cell receptor beta chains sequenced from one sample in a study of PD-1 blockade in classical Hodgkin lymphoma. The data were produced by immunoSEQ multiplex PCR, yet TCRdb's version contains in-frame clones alone and is incomplete. The sample consists of nearly 20,000 clones, approximately 80% of them appearing once. Specified time point: cycle 4 day 1 (C4D1), after five to seven weeks of nivolumab. Every single patient, without exception, relapsed after autologous stem cell transplantation, and brentuximab vedotin exposure varied. The input for sequencing was peripheral blood mononuclear cells (PBMCs), taken before the fourth cycle of nivolumab. The receptors here all came from a human donor with classical Hodgkin lymphoma.

V gene TRBV7-9 combines with J gene TRBJ2-7; the D call may be TRBD1 or TRBD2 (5 bases each). This CDR3 contains 13 residues. The germline gives CDR1 SEHNR, CDR2 FQNEAQ (reference sequence). Trimming pared 1 base from V and 4 bases from J, leaving 8 bases between. The CDR3 DNA is TGTGCCAGCAGCTTAGGGGACGAGTACGAGCAGTACTTC. Protein sequence: CASSLGDEYEQYF.

The rearrangement joins TRBV5-8 to TRBJ1-5; tentative D call: TRBD1 (5 bases). Per germline, CDR1 SGHTS and CDR2 YDEGEE. The CDR3 has 15 residues. Trimming took off 1 base at V and 7 bases at J, with 15 bases between the two ends. This CDR3 reads CASSLSGDEGQPQHF. CDR3 in DNA: TGTGCCAGCAGCTTGAGCGGGGACGAAGGGCAGCCCCAGCATTTT.

The chain is built from TRBV7-8 and TRBJ1-1; D not resolved. There are 16 residues in the CDR3. CDR1 and CDR2 from the germline V gene are SGHVS and FQNEAQ. Trimming left V 2 bases short and J 0 bases short, with 13 bases between. The CDR3 loop reads CASSLSVRIMNTEAFF. Written as DNA, the CDR3 is TGTGCCAGCAGCTTATCCGTAAGGATTATGAACACTGAAGCTTTCTTT.

The rearrangement links TRBV10-2 to TRBJ2-2; D is tentatively TRBD1 or TRBD2 (5 bases each). This CDR3 spans 13 amino acids. Trimming took 3 bases from V and 6 from J, leaving 8 bases between them. The germline V gene has CDR1 WSHSY and CDR2 SAAADI. The CDR3 region is CASSDGAPGELFF. DNA of the CDR3: TGCGCCAGCAGTGACGGGGCTCCCGGGGAGCTGTTTTTT.

There are a few counts of this clone. This chain uses TRBV18 with TRBJ1-1, with 10 positions matching TRBD1. V dropped 4 bases and J dropped 5; count of bases not matched to a gene: 1. CDR3 length equals 13 residues. Germline V gene sequence: CDR1 KGHSH, CDR2 LQKENI. CDR3 amino acids: CASSRQGATEAFF. In nucleotides, the CDR3 is TGTGCCAGCTCACGACAGGGGGCGACTGAAGCTTTCTTT.

V is TRBV6-5 and J is TRBJ2-2, with D unclear. Trimming pared 5 bases from V and 7 bases from J, leaving 11 bases between. Looked up from germline, CDR1 is MNHEY and CDR2 is SVGAGI. The CDR3 spans 13 residues. CDR3 sequence reads: CASSERLVGELFF. DNA of the CDR3: TGTGCCAGCAGTGAAAGGTTGGTCGGGGAGCTGTTTTTT.

The gene calls are TRBV27 and TRBJ1-1; possible D gene TRBD1, 6 bases. V dropped 5 bases and J dropped 7 bases, with 17 bases sitting between them. This CDR3 comprises 14 residues. The germline V gene has CDR1 MNHEY and CDR2 SMNVEV (reference sequence). The DNA for the CDR3 is TGTGCCAGCAGTCCCCAAGGGGGGCGGGGTGAAGCTTTCTTT. This encodes CASSPQGGRGEAFF.

This sequence joins TRBV6-1 and TRBJ1-1, with a tentative D call TRBD1 (5 bases). The germline CDR1 and CDR2 sequences are MNHNS and SASEGT. The ends were cut back, 3 bases at V and 7 bases at J, with 21 bases in the middle. The CDR3 loop spans 16 amino acids. CDR3 in DNA: TGTGCCAGCAGTGATCGGAGGGGAGGACATTACGGTGAAGCTTTCTTT. It yields the protein CASSDRRGGHYGEAFF.

The rearrangement joins TRBV9 to TRBJ1-5, with D perhaps matching TRBD1 (5 bases). CDR1 is SGDLS, CDR2 YYNGEE, per germline. This CDR3 is built from 15 residues. V was pared by 0 bases and J by 4 bases, with 11 bases between. The DNA of the CDR3 is TGTGCCAGCAGCGTAGGAGGGGAAGGGAATCAGCCCCAGCATTTT. Its translation is CASSVGGEGNQPQHF.

CDR3 residues: CASSGQGNRAGELFF. In DNA form, the CDR3 reads TGTGCCAGCAGCGGACAGGGGAATCGGGCCGGGGAGCTGTTTTTT. The chain uses TRBV11-2 and TRBJ2-2, with TRBD1 matching 9 bases. Germline-derived CDR1 and CDR2 are SGHAT and FQNNGV. V lost 5 bases and J lost 6; bases outside the gene matches: 7. The CDR3 has 15 residues. Complete variable domain (other parts from reference TRBV11-2 and TRBJ2-2): EAGVAQSPRYKIIEKRQSVAFWCNPISGHATLYWYQQILGQGPKLLIQFQNNGVVDDSQLPKDRFSAERLKGVDSTLKIQPAKLEDSAVYLCASSGQGNRAGELFFGEGSRLTVL.

This sequence joins TRBV11-2 and TRBJ2-7, with TRBD1 as a possible D gene (5 bases). CDR1 is SGHAT and CDR2 is FQNNGV in the germline V gene. V was trimmed by 7 bases and J by 2 bases, leaving 12 bases between them. The CDR3 spans 13 residues. CDR3 region: CASTLLTAYEQYF. The CDR3 region has the DNA TGTGCCAGCACCCTTCTGACAGCCTACGAGCAGTACTTC.

This sequence joins TRBV6-6 and TRBJ2-3; D might be TRBD1 (6 bases). From germline, CDR1 is MNHNY and CDR2 SVGAGI (reference sequence). The CDR3 length is 15 residues. V was clipped by 2 bases and J by 1 base, with 10 bases between them. The chain's CDR3 is CASSYGGAGTDTQYF. The CDR3 nucleotides are TGTGCCAGCAGTTACGGGGGCGCTGGCACAGATACGCAGTATTTT.

The rearrangement uses TRBV5-1 and TRBJ1-2, with 9 bases fitting TRBD1. From germline, CDR1 is SGHRS and CDR2 YFSETQ. Unmatched junction bases numbered 17, after V lost 6 bases and J lost 5 bases. This CDR3 has 17 residues. The DNA for the CDR3 is TGCGCCAGCACCCTGGTCCCGGGACAGGGTTTGGTTTATGGCTACACCTTC. Translation: CASTLVPGQGLVYGYTF.

CDR3 in DNA: TGTGCCAGCAGTTACCAGGATTACACTGAAGCTTTCTTT. This sequence encodes CASSYQDYTEAFF. V is TRBV6-6 and J is TRBJ1-1; no reliable D call. V was clipped by 2 bases and J by 3 bases, with 7 bases between them. This CDR3 region has 13 residues. The germline V gene has CDR1 MNHNY and CDR2 SVGAGI (reference sequence).